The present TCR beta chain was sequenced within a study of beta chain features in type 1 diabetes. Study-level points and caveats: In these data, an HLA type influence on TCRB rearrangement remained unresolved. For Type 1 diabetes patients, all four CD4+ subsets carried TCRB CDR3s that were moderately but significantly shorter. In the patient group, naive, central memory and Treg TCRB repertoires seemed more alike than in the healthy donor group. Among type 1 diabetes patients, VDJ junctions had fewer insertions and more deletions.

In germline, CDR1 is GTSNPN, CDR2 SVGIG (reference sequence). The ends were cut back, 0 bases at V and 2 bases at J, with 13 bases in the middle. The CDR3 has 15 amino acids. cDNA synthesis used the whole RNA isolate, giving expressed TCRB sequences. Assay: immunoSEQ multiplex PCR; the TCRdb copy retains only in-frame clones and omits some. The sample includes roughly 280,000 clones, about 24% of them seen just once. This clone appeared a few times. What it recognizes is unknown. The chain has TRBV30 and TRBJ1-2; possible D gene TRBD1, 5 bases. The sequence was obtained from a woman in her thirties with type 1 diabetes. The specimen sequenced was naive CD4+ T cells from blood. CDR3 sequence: CAWSVGTPGNYGYTF. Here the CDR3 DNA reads TGTGCCTGGAGTGTAGGGACTCCTGGCAACTATGGCTACACCTTC.